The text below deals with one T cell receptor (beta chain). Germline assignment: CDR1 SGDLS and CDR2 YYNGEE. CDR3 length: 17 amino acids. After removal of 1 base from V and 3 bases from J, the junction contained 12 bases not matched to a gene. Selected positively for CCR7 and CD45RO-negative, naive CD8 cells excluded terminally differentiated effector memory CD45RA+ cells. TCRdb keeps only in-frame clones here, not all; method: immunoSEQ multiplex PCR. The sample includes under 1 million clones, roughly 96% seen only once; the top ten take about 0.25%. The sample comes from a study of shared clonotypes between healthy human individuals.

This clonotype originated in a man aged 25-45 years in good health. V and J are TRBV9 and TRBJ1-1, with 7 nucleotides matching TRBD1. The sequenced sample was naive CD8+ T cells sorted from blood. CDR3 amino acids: CASSVTSLGRGHTEAFF. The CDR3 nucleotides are TGTGCCAGCAGCGTAACGTCCCTGGGGAGGGGGCACACTGAAGCTTTCTTT.